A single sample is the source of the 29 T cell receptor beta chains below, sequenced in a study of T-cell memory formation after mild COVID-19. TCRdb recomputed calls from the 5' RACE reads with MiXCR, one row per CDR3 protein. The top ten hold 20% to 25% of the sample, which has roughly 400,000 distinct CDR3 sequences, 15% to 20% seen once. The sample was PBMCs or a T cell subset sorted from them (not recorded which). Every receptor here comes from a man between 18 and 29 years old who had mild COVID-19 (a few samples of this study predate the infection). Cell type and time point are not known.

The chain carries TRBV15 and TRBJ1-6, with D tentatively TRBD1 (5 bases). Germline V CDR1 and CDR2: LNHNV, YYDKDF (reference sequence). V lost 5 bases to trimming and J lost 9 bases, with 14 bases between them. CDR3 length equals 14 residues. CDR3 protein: CATSGAPEVSPLHF. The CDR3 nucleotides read TGTGCCACCAGCGGGGCACCGGAGGTTTCACCCCTCCACTTT. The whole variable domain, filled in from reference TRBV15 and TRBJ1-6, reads DAMVIQNPRYQVTQFGKPVTLSCSQTLNHNVMYWYQQKSSQAPKLLFHYYDKDFNNEADTPDNFQSRRPNTSFCFLDIRSPGLGDTAMYLCATSGAPEVSPLHFGNGTRLTVT.

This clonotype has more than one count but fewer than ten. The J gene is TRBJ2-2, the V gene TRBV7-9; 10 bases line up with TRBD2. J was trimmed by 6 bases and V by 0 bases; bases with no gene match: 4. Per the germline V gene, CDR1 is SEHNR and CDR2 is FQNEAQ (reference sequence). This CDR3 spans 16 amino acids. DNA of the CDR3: TGTGCCAGCAGCTTAGCCCTAGCGGGGGTCTCCGGGGAGCTGTTTTTT. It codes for CASSLALAGVSGELFF.

CDR3 residues: CASSVGPAFYGYTF. The CDR3 DNA reads TGTGCCAGCAGCGTAGGTCCGGCTTTCTATGGCTACACCTTC. The chain couples TRBV9 to TRBJ1-2; D unclear. The V and J ends lost 0 bases and 4 bases respectively, with 10 bases between them. The CDR3 extends over 14 amino acids. Per germline, CDR1 SGDLS and CDR2 YYNGEE.

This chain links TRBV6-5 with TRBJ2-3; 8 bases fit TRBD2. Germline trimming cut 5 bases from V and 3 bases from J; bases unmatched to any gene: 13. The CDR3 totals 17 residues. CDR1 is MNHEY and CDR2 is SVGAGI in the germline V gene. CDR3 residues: CASSRASTGLGTDTQYF. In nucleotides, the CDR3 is TGTGCCAGCAGTAGGGCCTCTACGGGACTAGGAACAGATACGCAGTATTTT.

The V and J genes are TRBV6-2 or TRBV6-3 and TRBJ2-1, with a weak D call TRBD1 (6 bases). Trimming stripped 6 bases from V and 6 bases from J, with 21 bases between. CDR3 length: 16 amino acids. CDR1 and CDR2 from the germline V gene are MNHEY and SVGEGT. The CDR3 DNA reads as TGTGCCAGCAGCAAACTCCGACAGGCGAGGGGCAATGAGCAGTTCTTC. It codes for CASSKLRQARGNEQFF.

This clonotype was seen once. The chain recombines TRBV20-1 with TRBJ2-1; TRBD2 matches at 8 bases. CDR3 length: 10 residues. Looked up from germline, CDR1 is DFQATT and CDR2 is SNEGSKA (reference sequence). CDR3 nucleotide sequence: TGCCGGGGGGGGGCGTATGAGCAGTTCTTC. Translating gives CRGGAYEQFF.

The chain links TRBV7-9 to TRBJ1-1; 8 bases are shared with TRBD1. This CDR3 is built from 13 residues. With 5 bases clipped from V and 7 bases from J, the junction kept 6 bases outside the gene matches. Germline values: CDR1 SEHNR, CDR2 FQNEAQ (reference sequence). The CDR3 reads CASSRRDRGEAFF. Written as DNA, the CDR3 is TGTGCCAGCAGCCGCCGCGACAGGGGTGAAGCTTTCTTT.

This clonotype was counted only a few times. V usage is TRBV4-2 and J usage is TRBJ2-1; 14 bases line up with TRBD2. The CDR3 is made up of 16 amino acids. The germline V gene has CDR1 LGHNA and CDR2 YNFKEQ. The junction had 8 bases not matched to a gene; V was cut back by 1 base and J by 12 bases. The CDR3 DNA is TGTGCCAGCAGCCAAGCGAGACTAGCGGGGGGGCCCGGGCAGTTCTTC. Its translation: CASSQARLAGGPGQFF.

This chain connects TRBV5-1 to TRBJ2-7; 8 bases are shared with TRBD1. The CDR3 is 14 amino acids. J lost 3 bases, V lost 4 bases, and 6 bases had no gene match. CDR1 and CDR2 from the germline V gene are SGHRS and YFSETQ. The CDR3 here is CASSVGTGVYEQYF. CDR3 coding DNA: TGCGCCAGCAGCGTGGGGACAGGAGTCTACGAGCAGTACTTC.

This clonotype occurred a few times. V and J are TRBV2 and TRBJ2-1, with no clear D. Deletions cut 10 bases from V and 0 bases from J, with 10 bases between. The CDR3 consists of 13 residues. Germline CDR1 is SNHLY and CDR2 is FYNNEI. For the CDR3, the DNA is TGTGCCATCCCGTTTCGCTCCTACAATGAGCAGTTCTTC. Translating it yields CAIPFRSYNEQFF.

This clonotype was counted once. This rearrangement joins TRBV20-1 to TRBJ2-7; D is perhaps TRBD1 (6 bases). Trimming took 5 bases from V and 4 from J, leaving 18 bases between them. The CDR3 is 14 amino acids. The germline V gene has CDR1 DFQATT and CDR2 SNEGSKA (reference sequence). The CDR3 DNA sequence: TGCAGTGCTCACCACAGGGATAGAAGATACGAGCAGTACTTC. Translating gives CSAHHRDRRYEQYF.

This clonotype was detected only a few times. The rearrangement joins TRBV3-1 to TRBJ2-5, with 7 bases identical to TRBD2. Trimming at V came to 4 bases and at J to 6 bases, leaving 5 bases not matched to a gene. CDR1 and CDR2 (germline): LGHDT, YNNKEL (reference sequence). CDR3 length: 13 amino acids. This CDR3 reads CASSPTSEQTQYF. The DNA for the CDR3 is TGTGCCAGCAGCCCCACTAGCGAACAGACCCAGTACTTC.

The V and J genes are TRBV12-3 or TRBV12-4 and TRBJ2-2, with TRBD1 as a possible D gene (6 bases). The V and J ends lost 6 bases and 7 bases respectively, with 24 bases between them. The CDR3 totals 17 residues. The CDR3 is CASRSQGSEQGIGELFF. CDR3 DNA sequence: TGTGCCAGCAGATCCCAGGGGTCCGAACAGGGTATCGGGGAGCTGTTTTTT.

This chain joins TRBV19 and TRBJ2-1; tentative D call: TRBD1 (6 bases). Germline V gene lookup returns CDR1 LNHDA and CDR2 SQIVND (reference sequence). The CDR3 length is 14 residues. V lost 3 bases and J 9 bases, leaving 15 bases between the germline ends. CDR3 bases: TGTGCCAGTAGTATTGCGGTCCCCAGGGGTGAGCAGTTCTTC. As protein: CASSIAVPRGEQFF.

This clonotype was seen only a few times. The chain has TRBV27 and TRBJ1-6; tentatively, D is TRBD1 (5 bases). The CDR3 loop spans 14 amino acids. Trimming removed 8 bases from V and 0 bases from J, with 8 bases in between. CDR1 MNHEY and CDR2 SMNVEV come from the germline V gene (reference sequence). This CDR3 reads CASSGGSYNSPLHF. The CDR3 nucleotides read TGTGCCAGCTCGGGGGGCTCCTATAATTCACCCCTCCACTTT.

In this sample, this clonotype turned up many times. The CDR3 DNA sequence: TGTGCCAGCAGCCCCGGTGAGTGGTTCCGGGACAATGAGCAGTTCTTC. It specifies CASSPGEWFRDNEQFF. V and J are TRBV7-3 and TRBJ2-1; D unclear. CDR3 length equals 16 residues. Trimming shortened V by 5 bases and J by 5 bases, and 19 bases separated the two germline ends. Germline V gene data show CDR1 as SGHTA and CDR2 as FQGTGA.

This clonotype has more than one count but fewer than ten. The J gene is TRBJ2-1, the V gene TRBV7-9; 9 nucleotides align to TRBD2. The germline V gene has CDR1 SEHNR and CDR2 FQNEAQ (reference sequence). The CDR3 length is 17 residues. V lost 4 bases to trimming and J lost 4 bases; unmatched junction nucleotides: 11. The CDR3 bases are TGTGCCAGCAGCTCCCGCGGAGCGGGGGGACTGTACAATGAGCAGTTCTTC. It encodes CASSSRGAGGLYNEQFF.

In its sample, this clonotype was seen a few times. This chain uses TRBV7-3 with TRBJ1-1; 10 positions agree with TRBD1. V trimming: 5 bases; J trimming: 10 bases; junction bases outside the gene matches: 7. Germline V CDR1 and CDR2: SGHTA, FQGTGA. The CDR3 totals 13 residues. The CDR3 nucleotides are TGTGCCAGCAGCCCACGACAGGGGGCGGCAGCTTTCTTT. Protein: CASSPRQGAAAFF.

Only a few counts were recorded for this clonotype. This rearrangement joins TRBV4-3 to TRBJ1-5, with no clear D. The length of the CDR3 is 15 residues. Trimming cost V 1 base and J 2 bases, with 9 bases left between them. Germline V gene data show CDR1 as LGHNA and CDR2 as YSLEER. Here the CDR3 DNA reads TGCGCCAGCAGCCAAGGGCCGTGGGGCAATCAGCCCCAGCATTTT. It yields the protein CASSQGPWGNQPQHF.

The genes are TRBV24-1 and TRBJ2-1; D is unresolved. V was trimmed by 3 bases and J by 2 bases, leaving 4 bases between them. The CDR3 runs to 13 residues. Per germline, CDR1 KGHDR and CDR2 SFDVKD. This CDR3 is CATSDGPYNEQFF. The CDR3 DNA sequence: TGTGCCACCAGTGATGGGCCCTACAATGAGCAGTTCTTC.

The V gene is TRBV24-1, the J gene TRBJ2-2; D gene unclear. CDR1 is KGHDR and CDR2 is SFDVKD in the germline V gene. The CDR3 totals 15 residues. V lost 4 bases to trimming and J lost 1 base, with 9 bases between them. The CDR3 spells CATSDSVLNTGELFF. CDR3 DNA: TGTGCCACCAGTGACTCTGTACTGAACACCGGGGAGCTGTTTTTT.

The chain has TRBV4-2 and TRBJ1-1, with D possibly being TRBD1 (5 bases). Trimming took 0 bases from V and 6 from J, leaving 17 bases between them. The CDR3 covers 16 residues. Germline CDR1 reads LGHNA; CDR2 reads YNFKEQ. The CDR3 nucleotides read TGTGCCAGCAGCCAAGATCAGCGGCAGGGTCCGCCTGAAGCTTTCTTT. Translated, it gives CASSQDQRQGPPEAFF.

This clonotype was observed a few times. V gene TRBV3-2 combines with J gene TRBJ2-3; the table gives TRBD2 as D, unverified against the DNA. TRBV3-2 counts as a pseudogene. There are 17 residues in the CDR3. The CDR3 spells CASSQTTSGTTTDTQYF. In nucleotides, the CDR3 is TGTGCCAGCAGCCAAACGACTAGCGGCACGACCACAGATACGCAGTATTTT.

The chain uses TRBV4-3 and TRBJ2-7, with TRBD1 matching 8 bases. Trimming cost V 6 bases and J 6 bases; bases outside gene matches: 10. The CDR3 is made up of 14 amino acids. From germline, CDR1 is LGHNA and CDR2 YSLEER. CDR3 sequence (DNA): TGCGCCAGCAGTAGGGAGCGGACAGGGTTCGAGCAGTACTTC. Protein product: CASSRERTGFEQYF.

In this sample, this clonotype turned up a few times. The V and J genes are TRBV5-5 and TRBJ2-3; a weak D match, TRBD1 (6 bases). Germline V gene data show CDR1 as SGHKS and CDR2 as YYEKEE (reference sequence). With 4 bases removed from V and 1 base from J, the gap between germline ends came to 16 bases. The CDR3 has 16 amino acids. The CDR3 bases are TGTGCCAGCAGCCCCGGGACACCGAGTCGCACAGATACGCAGTATTTT. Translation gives CASSPGTPSRTDTQYF.

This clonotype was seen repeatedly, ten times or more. CDR3 amino acids: CASSLENEQFF. CDR3 DNA sequence: TGTGCCAGCAGCTTGGAGAATGAGCAGTTCTTC. The chain combines TRBV5-4 with TRBJ2-1; D gene unclear. Germline loops: CDR1 SGHNT, CDR2 YYREEE (reference sequence). The CDR3 extends over 11 amino acids. Trimming pared 0 bases from V and 7 bases from J, leaving 2 bases between.

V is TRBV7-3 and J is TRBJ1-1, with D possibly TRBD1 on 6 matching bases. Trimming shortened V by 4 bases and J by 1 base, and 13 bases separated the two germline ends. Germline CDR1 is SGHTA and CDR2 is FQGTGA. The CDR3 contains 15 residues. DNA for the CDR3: TGTGCCAGCAGCTCGACCGGGACAAGGAACACTGAAGCTTTCTTT. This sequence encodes CASSSTGTRNTEAFF.

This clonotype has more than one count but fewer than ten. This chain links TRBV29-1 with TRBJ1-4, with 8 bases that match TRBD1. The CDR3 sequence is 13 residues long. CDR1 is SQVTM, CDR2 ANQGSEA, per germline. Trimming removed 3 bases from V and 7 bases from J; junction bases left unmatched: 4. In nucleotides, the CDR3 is TGCAGCGTTGACCCGGGGACAGGTGAAAAACTGTTTTTT. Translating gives CSVDPGTGEKLFF.

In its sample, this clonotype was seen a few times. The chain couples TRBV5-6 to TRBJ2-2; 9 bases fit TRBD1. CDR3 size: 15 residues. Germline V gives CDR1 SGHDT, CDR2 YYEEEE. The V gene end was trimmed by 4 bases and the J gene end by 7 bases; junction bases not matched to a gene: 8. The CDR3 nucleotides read TGTGCCAGCAGCAAAGACAGGGGGAACGGCGGGGAGCTGTTTTTT. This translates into CASSKDRGNGGELFF. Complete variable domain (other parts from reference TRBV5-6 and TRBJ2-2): DAGVTQSPTHLIKTRGQQVTLRCSPKSGHDTVSWYQQALGQGPQFIFQYYEEEERQRGNFPDRFSGHQFPNYSSELNVNALLLGDSALYLCASSKDRGNGGELFFGEGSRLTVL.